A single T cell receptor beta chain is shown here with its context. Its specificity is unknown. The source of the sample is a study of T cell responses to AZD1222 COVID-19 vaccine. CDR3 length: 14 residues. The V gene lost 0 bases and the J gene lost 4 bases, with 10 bases spanning the gap. The V gene's germline CDR1 is SGDLS and CDR2 YYNGEE. Overall study findings and caveats: Spike-specific TCR breadth and depth were elevated following two AZD1222 doses. CD4 TCRs associated with vaccination spanned spike, dominating at 160-218 and 743-854. Only a handful of people who got AZD1222 tested seropositive at baseline. Nearly half of spike-specific TCRs reportedly target unmutated variant regions.

The repertoire was sequenced with immunoSEQ multiplex PCR; TCRdb's copy has only in-frame clones and lacks some. The repertoire includes about 140,000 clones, around 90% of them detected once, and approximately 1.7% sits in the top ten. The sequences come from peripheral blood, collected on day 0 of AZD1222 vaccination. This sequence joins TRBV9 and TRBJ1-1; D is possibly TRBD1 (6 bases). The receptor was derived from an adult in good health. This CDR3 reads CASSVEGGGTEAFF. The CDR3 DNA reads as TGTGCCAGCAGCGTAGAAGGGGGGGGCACTGAAGCTTTCTTT.